The 5 T cell receptor beta chains below come from one sample, sequenced in a study of radiation and T cells in renal cell carcinoma. Generated by immunoSEQ multiplex PCR, the TCRdb table keeps only in-frame clones and is missing some. There are about 140,000 clones in the sample; 75% to 90% occur only once, and 20% to 25% lies in the top ten. As for time point: baseline pretreatment blood. Treatment meaning: 15 Gy SBRT to primary tumor, nephrectomy 4 weeks later. The specimen comprised blood, sampled from a patient whose treatment included radiotherapy and nephrectomy. These receptors came from a woman aged 45-65 years with renal cell carcinoma.

This sequence joins TRBV27 and TRBJ1-4; D uncertain. CDR3 size: 16 residues. V was cut by 6 bases and J by 8 bases, with 22 bases left in between. From germline, CDR1 is MNHEY and CDR2 SMNVEV (reference sequence). CDR3 nucleotides: TGTGCCAGCAGCCTGGACTGGGAATCAACTAGAGAAAAACTGTTTTTT. It encodes CASSLDWESTREKLFF.

The J gene is TRBJ2-2, the V gene TRBV7-2, with D perhaps matching TRBD1 or TRBD2 (5 bases each). The CDR3 totals 15 residues. V was cut by 5 bases and J by 0 bases, with 10 bases left in between. Germline V gives CDR1 SGHTA, CDR2 FQGNSA. CDR3 loop: CASSPGRTNTGELFF. CDR3 sequence (DNA): TGTGCCAGCAGCCCGGGACGGACGAACACCGGGGAGCTGTTTTTT.

This clone was seen just once. The chain joins TRBV12-5 to TRBJ1-5; 8 bases map to TRBD1. J lost 0 bases, V lost 7 bases, and 5 bases had no gene match. CDR3 size: 15 residues. From germline, CDR1 is LGHNT and CDR2 FRNRAP. CDR3 in DNA: TGTGCTAGTGTCCTGGACAGGGCTAGCAATCAGCCCCAGCATTTT. Amino acids: CASVLDRASNQPQHF.

This chain links TRBV15 with TRBJ2-2; no clear D gene. Germline lookup yields CDR1 LNHNV and CDR2 YYDKDF (reference sequence). Trimming took off 1 base at V and 5 bases at J, with 5 bases between the two ends. This CDR3 is built from 13 residues. The CDR3 sequence: CATSRGVTGELFF. CDR3 coding DNA: TGTGCCACCAGCAGAGGGGTTACCGGGGAGCTGTTTTTT.

The chain is built from TRBV19 and TRBJ2-3; D may be TRBD2 (6 bases). V shed 2 bases and J shed 4 bases, with 10 bases lying between them. The CDR3 totals 14 residues. Germline assignment: CDR1 LNHDA and CDR2 SQIVND (reference sequence). For the CDR3, the DNA is TGTGCCAGTAGTATACCTCGGAGGGCAGATACGCAGTATTTT. It specifies CASSIPRRADTQYF.